The rows below give T cell receptor beta chains drawn from one sample of a study of monozygotic twins with inflammatory bowel disease. TCRdb re-called the 5' RACE reads; one entry per CDR3 protein, DNA not given. The listing records some 170,000 distinct CDR3 sequences. Sequences were obtained from blood. The receptors shown here come from a human donor with ulcerative colitis or Crohn's disease, or a healthy co-twin of an affected twin (not recorded which). Each CDR3 is given with its conserved first and last residue.

V	J	CDR3
TRBV29-1	TRBJ1-1	CSVNLLRVTEAFF
TRBV7-9	TRBJ2-3	CASSFGPSESADTQYF
TRBV29-1	TRBJ1-2	CSVDVTGVFGDYGYTF
TRBV3-1	TRBJ1-4	CASSPRTTTNEKLFF
TRBV6-2/TRBV6-3	TRBJ1-5	CASSYTLGQGQPQHF
TRBV7-9	TRBJ1-1	CASSSRQGFTEAFF
TRBV7-3	TRBJ1-6	CASSLMGGANSPLHF
TRBV12-3/TRBV12-4	TRBJ1-4	CASSLRGEKLFF
TRBV15	TRBJ1-5	CATSRDPLPQGHQPQHF
TRBV5-1	TRBJ2-1	CASSLGGASGNEQFF
TRBV7-3	TRBJ2-1	CASSPDSGSRDEQFF
TRBV5-5	TRBJ2-3	CASSLLTQHPADTQYF
TRBV4-3	TRBJ1-1	CASSQDSGGQEAFF
TRBV24-1	TRBJ2-2	CATSPTRAAFTGELFF
TRBV7-2	TRBJ2-7	CASSLGLHWTGDYEQYF
TRBV12-3/TRBV12-4	TRBJ2-3	CASSLGSGRGDTQYF
TRBV5-6	TRBJ2-3	CASSLLRLAGSTDTQYF
TRBV6-1	TRBJ1-3	CASSKQGSGNTIYF
TRBV28	TRBJ2-2	CASSLGGQGTGELFF
TRBV11-2	TRBJ2-3	CASSPRTGSPDTQYF
TRBV4-1	TRBJ1-5	CASSQSLPGQEIYMGNQPQHF
TRBV24-1	TRBJ2-1	CATSDPFFTGFEEQFF
TRBV5-5	TRBJ2-2	CASSSDLNTGELFF
TRBV6-2/TRBV6-3	TRBJ2-1	CASGYQGGYNEQFF
TRBV5-4	TRBJ2-5	CASSAGTGDWETQYF
TRBV5-1	TRBJ2-1	CASSLARAYNEQFF
TRBV24-1	TRBJ2-1	CATSDRSGDDLNEQFF
TRBV5-4	TRBJ1-1	CASRPQTGNTEAFF
TRBV18	TRBJ2-1	CASSYEEGPPRHEQFF
TRBV29-1	TRBJ1-1	CSVEAGGGTEAFF
TRBV27	TRBJ2-3	CASRLEGAGGNTQYF
TRBV5-1	TRBJ2-1	CASSLGSGRVENEQFF
TRBV7-8	TRBJ1-2	CASSLIQGNYGYTF
TRBV29-1	TRBJ2-5	CSVEGLAGGPETQYF
TRBV24-1	TRBJ2-1	CATSDLRTSASYNEQFF
TRBV12-3/TRBV12-4	TRBJ1-5	CASTFTGTGDNQPQHF
TRBV7-2	TRBJ2-1	CASSLGPSDNEQFF
TRBV7-9	TRBJ1-1	CASSSPADRVNTEAFF
TRBV7-2	TRBJ2-5	CASSLSGRGETQYF
TRBV4-3	TRBJ2-3	CASSQVPTGADTQYF
TRBV5-1	TRBJ2-1	CASSLPRKAGGGFGSLSNEQFF
TRBV7-8	TRBJ2-2	CASSLALGPNTGELFF
TRBV7-9	TRBJ2-5	CASSLMQGETQYF
TRBV27	TRBJ2-5	CASSLGLGVETQYF
TRBV19	TRBJ1-1	CASATEMNTEAFF
TRBV5-1	TRBJ1-4	CASSPRPNIATNEKLFF
TRBV18	TRBJ2-1	CASSPSKHGRRYNEQFF
TRBV12-3/TRBV12-4	TRBJ2-5	CASSPPGLETQYF